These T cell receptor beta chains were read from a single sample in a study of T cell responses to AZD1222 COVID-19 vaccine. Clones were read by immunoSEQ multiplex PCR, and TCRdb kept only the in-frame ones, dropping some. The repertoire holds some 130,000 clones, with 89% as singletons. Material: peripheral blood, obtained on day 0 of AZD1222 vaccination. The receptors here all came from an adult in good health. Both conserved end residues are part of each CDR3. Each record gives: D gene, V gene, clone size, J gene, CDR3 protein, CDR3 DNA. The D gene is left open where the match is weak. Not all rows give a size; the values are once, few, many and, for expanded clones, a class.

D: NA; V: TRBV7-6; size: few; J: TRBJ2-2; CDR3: CASSGTGAGTGELFF; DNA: TGTGCCAGCAGCGGGACGGGGGCAGGCACCGGGGAGCTGTTTTTT
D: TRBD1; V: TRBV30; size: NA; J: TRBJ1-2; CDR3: CAFRHDRAGYGYTF; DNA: TGTGCCTTTCGCCACGACAGGGCTGGCTATGGCTACACCTTC
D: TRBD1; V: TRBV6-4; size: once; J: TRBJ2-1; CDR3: CASSEQGVTYNEQFF; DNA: TGTGCCAGCAGTGAGCAGGGGGTTACCTACAATGAGCAGTTCTTC
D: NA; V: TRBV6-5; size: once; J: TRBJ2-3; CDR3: CASSYGSLTDTQYF; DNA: TGTGCCAGCAGTTACGGCTCTCTTACAGATACGCAGTATTTT
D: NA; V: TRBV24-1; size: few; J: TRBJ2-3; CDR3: CATSDATASTDTQYF; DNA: TGTGCCACCAGTGATGCGACAGCTAGCACAGATACGCAGTATTTT
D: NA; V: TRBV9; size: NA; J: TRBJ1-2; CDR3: CASSLDSEGYTF; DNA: TGTGCCAGCAGCCTAGACAGTGAAGGCTACACCTTC
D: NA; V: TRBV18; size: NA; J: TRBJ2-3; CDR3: CASFDRDPSYGTDTQYF; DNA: TGTGCCAGCTTCGACCGGGACCCGTCCTATGGCACAGATACGCAGTATTTT
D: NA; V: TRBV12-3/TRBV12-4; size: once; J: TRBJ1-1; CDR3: CASSRGTEAFF; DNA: TGTGCCAGCAGCAGGGGAACTGAAGCTTTCTTT
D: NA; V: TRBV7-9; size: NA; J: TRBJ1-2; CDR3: CASSLRGGGNYGYTF; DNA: TGTGCCAGCAGCCTTCGGGGGGGTGGCAACTATGGCTACACCTTC
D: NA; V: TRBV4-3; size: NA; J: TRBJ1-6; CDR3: CASSPTVNSPLHF; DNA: TGCGCCAGCAGTCCGACAGTTAATTCACCCCTCCACTTT
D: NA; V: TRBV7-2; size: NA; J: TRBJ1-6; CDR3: CASRKSPDNSPLHF; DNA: TGTGCCAGCAGGAAGAGCCCCGATAATTCACCCCTCCACTTT